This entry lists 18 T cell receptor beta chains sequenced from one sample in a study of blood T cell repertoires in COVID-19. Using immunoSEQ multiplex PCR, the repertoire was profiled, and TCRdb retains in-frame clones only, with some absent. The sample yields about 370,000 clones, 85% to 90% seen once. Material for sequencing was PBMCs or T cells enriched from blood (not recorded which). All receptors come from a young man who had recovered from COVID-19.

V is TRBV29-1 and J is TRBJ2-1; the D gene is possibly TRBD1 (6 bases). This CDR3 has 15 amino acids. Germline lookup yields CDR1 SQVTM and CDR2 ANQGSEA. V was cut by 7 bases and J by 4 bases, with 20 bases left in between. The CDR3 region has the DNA TGCAGCGCAAATAACAGGGAGTTAGGGTACAATGAGCAGTTCTTC. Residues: CSANNRELGYNEQFF.

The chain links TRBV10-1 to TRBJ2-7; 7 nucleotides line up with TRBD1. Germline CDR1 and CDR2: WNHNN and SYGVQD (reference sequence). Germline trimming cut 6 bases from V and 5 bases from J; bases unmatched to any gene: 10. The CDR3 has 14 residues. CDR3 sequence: CASSADRNVHEQYF. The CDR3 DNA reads TGCGCCAGCAGCGCGGACAGGAATGTCCACGAGCAGTACTTC.

CDR3 protein: CASSLPGAGGGSPLHF. The DNA of the CDR3 is TGTGCCAGCAGTCTCCCCGGAGCAGGGGGTGGATCACCCCTCCACTTT. The chain is built from TRBV27 and TRBJ1-6; TRBD1 matches 7 bases. CDR1 MNHEY and CDR2 SMNVEV come from the germline V gene (reference sequence). This CDR3 region has 16 residues. The V segment lost 5 bases and the J segment 10 bases; nucleotides outside the gene matches: 14.

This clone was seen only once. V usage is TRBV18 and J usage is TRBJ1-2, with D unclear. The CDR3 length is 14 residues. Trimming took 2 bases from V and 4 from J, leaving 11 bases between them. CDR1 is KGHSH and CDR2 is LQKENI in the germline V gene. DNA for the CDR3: TGTGCCAGCTCACCATCCCGGGATCCCTATGGCTACACCTTC. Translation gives CASSPSRDPYGYTF.

As DNA, the CDR3 is TGTGCCAGCAGCTTATCGGCAGGATCCTACGAGCAGTACTTC. Translating it yields CASSLSAGSYEQYF. This chain links TRBV7-6 with TRBJ2-7; D is unclear. Trimming pared 2 bases from V and 1 base from J, leaving 9 bases between. Germline CDR1 and CDR2: SGHVS and FNYEAQ. This CDR3 has 14 residues.

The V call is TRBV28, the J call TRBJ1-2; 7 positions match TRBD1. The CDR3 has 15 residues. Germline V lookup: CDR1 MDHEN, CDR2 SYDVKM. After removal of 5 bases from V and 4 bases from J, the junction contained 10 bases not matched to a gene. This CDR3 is CASSLAGDRPYGYTF. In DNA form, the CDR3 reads TGTGCCAGCAGTCTCGCAGGGGACAGACCCTATGGCTACACCTTC.

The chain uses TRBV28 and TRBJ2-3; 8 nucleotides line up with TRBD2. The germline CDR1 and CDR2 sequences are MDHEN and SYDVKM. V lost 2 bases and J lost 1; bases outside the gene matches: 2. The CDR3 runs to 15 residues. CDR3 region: CASSLTSGRTDTQYF. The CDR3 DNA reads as TGTGCCAGCAGTTTAACTAGCGGCCGCACAGATACGCAGTATTTT.

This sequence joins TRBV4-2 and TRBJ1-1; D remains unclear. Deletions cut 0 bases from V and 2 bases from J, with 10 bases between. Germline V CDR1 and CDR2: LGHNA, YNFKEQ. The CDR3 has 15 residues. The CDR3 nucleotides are TGTGCCAGCAGCCAAGATTATGCGGGAAACACTGAAGCTTTCTTT. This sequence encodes CASSQDYAGNTEAFF.

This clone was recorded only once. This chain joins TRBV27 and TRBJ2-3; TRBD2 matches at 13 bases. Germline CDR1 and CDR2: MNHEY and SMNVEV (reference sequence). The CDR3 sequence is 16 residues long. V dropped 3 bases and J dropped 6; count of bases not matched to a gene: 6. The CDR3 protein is CASSFRTSGGPDTQYF. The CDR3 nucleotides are TGTGCCAGCAGTTTCAGGACTAGCGGGGGCCCCGATACGCAGTATTTT.

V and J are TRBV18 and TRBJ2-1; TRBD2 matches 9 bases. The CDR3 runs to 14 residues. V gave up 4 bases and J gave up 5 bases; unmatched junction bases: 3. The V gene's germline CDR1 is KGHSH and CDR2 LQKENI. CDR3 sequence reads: CASSRSGGNNEQFF. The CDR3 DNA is TGTGCCAGCTCACGCAGCGGGGGGAACAATGAGCAGTTCTTC. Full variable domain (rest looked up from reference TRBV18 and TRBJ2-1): NAGVMQNPRHLVRRRGQEARLRCSPMKGHSHVYWYRQLPEEGLKFMVYLQKENIIDESGMPKERFSAEFPKEGPSILRIQQVVRGDSAAYFCASSRSGGNNEQFFGPGTRLTVL.

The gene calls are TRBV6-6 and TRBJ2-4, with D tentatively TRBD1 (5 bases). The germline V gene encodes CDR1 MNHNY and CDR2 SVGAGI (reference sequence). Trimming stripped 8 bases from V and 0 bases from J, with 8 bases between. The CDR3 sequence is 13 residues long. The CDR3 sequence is CASGALAKNIQYF. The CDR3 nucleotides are TGTGCCAGCGGGGCTCTAGCCAAAAACATTCAGTACTTC.

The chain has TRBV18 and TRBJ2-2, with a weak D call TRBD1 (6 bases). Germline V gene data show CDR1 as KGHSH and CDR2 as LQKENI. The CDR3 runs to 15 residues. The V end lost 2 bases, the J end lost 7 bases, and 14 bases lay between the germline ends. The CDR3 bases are TGTGCCAGCTCACCAGGCGCAGGGGCAGGCGGGGAGCTGTTTTTT. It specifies CASSPGAGAGGELFF.

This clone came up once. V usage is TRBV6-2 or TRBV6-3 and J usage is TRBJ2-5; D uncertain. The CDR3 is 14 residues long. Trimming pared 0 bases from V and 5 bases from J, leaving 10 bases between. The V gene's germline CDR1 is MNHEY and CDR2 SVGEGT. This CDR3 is CASSYSSGLETQYF. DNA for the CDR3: TGTGCCAGCAGTTACTCCTCAGGCCTCGAGACCCAGTACTTC.

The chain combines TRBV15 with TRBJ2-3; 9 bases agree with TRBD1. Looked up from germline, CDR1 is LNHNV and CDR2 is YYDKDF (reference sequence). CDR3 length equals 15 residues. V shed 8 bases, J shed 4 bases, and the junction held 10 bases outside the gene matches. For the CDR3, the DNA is TGTGCCACCGGACGGATTACAGGGGGCGCAGATACGCAGTATTTT. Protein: CATGRITGGADTQYF.

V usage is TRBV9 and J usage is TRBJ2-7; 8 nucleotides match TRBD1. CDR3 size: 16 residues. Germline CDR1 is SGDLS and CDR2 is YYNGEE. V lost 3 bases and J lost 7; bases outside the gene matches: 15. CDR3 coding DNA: TGTGCCAGCAGCGCCCAGGGGGCCGCAGTTAAGTCGGAGCAGTACTTC. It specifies CASSAQGAAVKSEQYF.

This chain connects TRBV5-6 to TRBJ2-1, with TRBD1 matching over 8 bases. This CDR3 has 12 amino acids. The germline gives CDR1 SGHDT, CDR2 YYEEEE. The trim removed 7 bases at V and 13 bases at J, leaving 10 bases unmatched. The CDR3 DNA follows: TGTGCCAGCGCGGAACTGACAGGGGCCCAGTTCTTC. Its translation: CASAELTGAQFF.

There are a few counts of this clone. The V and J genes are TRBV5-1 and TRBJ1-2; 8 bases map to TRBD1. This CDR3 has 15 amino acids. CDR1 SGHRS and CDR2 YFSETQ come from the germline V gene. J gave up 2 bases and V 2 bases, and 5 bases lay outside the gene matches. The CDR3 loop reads CASSLGDRPNYGYTF. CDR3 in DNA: TGCGCCAGCAGCTTAGGGGACAGGCCAAACTATGGCTACACCTTC.

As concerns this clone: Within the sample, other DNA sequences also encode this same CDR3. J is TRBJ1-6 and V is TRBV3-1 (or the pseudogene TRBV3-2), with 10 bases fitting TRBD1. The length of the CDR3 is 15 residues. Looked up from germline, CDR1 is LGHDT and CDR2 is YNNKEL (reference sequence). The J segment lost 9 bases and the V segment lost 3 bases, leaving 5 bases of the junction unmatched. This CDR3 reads CASSQDRGYPSPLHF. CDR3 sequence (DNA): TGTGCCAGCAGCCAGGACAGGGGGTACCCTTCACCCCTCCACTTT.